These 3 T cell receptor beta chains were sequenced from one sample in a study of cytomegalovirus exposure and HLA in healthy donors. With 60 Vbeta and 13 Jbeta primers, the PCR was carried out. Clones were sequenced by immunoSEQ multiplex PCR, and TCRdb holds only the in-frame ones, with some missing. This sample has 110,000 to 150,000 clones, with less than 85% found just once. The sequenced material came from PBMCs. Receptors were obtained from a woman aged 45 to 65 in good health and CMV-seropositive.

The chain uses TRBV6-5 and TRBJ2-1; unclear D gene. CDR1 is MNHEY, CDR2 SVGAGI, per germline. V was clipped by 2 bases and J by 2 bases, with 13 bases between them. There are 16 residues in the CDR3. The DNA of the CDR3 is TGTGCCAGCAGTTACCTCCCTGAGCTAACCTACAATGAGCAGTTCTTC. Translating it yields CASSYLPELTYNEQFF.

The J gene is TRBJ1-5, the V gene TRBV21-1; TRBD1 is the table's D call, not checked against the DNA. TRBV21-1 is labeled a pseudogene. The CDR3 is 15 amino acids. The CDR3: CASSKMWGLNQPQHF. The CDR3 nucleotides read TGTGCCAGCAGCAAAATGTGGGGGCTCAATCAGCCCCAGCATTTT.

V and J are TRBV28 and TRBJ1-4; D is perhaps TRBD1 (5 bases). Germline lookup yields CDR1 MDHEN and CDR2 SYDVKM. The CDR3 runs to 14 residues. Trimming left V 2 bases short and J 8 bases short, with 12 bases between. The CDR3 sequence is CASSLMNGGEKLFF. The CDR3 DNA follows: TGTGCCAGCAGTTTAATGAACGGGGGAGAAAAACTGTTTTTT.